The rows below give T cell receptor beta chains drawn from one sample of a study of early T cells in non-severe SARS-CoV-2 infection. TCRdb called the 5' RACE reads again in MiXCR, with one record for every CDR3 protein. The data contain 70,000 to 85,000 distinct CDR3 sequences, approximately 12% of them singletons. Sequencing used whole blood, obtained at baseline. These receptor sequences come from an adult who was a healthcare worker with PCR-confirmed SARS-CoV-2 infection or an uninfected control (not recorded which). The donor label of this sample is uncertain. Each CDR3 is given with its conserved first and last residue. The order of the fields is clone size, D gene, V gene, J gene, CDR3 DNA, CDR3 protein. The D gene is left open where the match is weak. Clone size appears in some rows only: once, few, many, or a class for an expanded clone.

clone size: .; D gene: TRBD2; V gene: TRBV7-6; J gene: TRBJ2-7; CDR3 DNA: TGTGCCAGCTCTACCCGCGGGGGGTTCGCCGAGCAGTACTTC; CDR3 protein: CASSTRGGFAEQYF
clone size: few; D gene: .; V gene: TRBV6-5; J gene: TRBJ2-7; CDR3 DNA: TGTGCCAGCAGTTTACAAGCCGGGACTCCGTTCTACGAGCAGTACTTC; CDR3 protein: CASSLQAGTPFYEQYF
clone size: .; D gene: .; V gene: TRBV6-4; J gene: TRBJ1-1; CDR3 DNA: TGTGCCAGCAGTCCGATGGCAGGGAACACTGAAGCTTTCTTT; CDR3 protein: CASSPMAGNTEAFF
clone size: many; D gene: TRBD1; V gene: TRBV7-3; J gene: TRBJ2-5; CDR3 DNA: TGTGCCAGCAGCTTAACCGGGACAGCTCAAGAGACCCAGTACTTC; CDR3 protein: CASSLTGTAQETQYF
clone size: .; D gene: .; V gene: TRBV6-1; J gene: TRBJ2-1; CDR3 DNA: TGTGCCAGCAGTGAAGGGACGGACGATGAGCAGTTCTTC; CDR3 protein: CASSEGTDDEQFF
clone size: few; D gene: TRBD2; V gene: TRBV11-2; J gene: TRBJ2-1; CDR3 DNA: TGTGCCAGCAGCTCTCGACTAGCGGGAGTAGGTGAGCAGTTCTTC; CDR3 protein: CASSSRLAGVGEQFF
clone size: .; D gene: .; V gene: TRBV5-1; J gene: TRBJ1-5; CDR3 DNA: TGCGCCAGCAGCTTGGTGGGGGGGCCGAATCAGCCCCAGCAATTT; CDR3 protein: CASSLVGGPNQPQQF
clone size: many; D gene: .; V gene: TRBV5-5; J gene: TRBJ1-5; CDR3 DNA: TGTGCCAGCAGCTTCGCTGGTAGCAATCAGCCCCAGCATTTT; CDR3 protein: CASSFAGSNQPQHF
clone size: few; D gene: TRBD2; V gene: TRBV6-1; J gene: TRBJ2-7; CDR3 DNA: TGTGCCAGCAGTGAACTTACTAGCGGGAGGCCATACGAGCAGTACTTC; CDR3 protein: CASSELTSGRPYEQYF
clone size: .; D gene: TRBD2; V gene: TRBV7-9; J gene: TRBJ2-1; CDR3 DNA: TGTGCCAGCATCCCTATAGCGGGGCGCAACAATGAGCAGTTCTTC; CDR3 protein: CASIPIAGRNNEQFF
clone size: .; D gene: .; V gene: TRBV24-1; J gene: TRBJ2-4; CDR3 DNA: TGTGCCACCAGTGCCTCCGAACAGGGCAGGTCATCGGCCAAAAACATTCAGTACTTC; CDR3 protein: CATSASEQGRSSAKNIQYF
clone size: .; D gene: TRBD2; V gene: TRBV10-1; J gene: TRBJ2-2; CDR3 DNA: TGCGCCAGCACCCCGACTAGCGGTACCGGGGAGCTGTTTTTT; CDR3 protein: CASTPTSGTGELFF
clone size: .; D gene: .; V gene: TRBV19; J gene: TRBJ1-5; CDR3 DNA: TGTGCCAGTAGTATGGGAAGGGAACACGATCAGCCCCAGCATTTT; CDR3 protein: CASSMGREHDQPQHF
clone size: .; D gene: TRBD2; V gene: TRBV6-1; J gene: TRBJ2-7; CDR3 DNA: TGTGCCAGCAGGCCCACTGGGCTAGCGGGAGACGAGCAGTACTTC; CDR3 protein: CASRPTGLAGDEQYF
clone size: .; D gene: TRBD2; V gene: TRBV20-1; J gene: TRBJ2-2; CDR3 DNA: TGCAGTGCTGTAAGACCGGGACTAGCGTCCCGGGAGCTGTTTTTT; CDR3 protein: CSAVRPGLASRELFF
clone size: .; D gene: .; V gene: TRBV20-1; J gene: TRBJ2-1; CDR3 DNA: TGCAGTGCCCAAGGGGGGGGCCGGAACAATGAGCAGTTCTTC; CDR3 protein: CSAQGGGRNNEQFF
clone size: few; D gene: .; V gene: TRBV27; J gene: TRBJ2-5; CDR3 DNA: TGTGCCAGCAGTTTATCGGCGGGGACATTAGAAGAGACCCAGTACTTC; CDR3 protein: CASSLSAGTLEETQYF
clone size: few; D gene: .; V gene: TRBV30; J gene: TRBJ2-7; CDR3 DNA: TGTGCCTGGAGTGGTATGGGGGCGTACGAGCAGTACTTC; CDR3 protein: CAWSGMGAYEQYF
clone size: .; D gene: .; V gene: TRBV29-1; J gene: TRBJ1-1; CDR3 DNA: TGCAGCGTCAGGACAGACATGAACACTGAAGCTTTCTTT; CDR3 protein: CSVRTDMNTEAFF
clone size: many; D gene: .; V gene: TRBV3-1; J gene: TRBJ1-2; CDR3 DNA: TGTGCCAGCAGCCAGGGGGGGAACTATGGCTACACCTTC; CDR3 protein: CASSQGGNYGYTF
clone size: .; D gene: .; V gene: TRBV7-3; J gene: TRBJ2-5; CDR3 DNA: TGTGCCAGCAGCTTAAAGGCTACTCACCAAGAGACCCAGTACTTC; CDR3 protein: CASSLKATHQETQYF
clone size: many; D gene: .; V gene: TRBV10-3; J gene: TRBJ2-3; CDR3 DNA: TGTGCCATCAGTGAGGTTTGGGATACGCAGTATTTT; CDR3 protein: CAISEVWDTQYF
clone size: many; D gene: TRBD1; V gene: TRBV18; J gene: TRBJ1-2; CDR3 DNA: TGTGCCAGCTCACCACTCCAGGGGGATGGCTACACCTTC; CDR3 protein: CASSPLQGDGYTF
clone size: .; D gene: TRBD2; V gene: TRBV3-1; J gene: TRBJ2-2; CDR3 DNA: TGTGCCAGCAGCCATTGGCGGGGGGGCACCGGGGAGCTGTTTTTT; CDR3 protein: CASSHWRGGTGELFF
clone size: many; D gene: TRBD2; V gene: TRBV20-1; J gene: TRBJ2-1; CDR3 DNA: TGCAGTGCTAGAGAAGGGAGGGGATTATCAAATGAGCAGTTCTTC; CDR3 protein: CSAREGRGLSNEQFF
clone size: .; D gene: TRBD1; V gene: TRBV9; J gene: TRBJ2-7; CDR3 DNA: TGTGCCAGCAGCGTAGATCCGGGACAGGGAGCCTACGAGCAGTACTTC; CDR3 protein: CASSVDPGQGAYEQYF
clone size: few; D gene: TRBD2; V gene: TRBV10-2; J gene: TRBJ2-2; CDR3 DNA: TGCGCCAGCATGCTATCAATAGCGGGGAATGGGAAGAACACCGGGGAGCTGTTTTTT; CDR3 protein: CASMLSIAGNGKNTGELFF
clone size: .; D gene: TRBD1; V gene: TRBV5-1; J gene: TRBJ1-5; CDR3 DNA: TGCGCCAGCAGCCCGGAGGGGGCGGGCAATCAGCCCCAGCATTTT; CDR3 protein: CASSPEGAGNQPQHF
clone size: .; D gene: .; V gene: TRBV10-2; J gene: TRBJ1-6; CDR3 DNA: TGCGCCAGCAGGGGCATGTTTAATTCACCCCTCCACTTT; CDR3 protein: CASRGMFNSPLHF
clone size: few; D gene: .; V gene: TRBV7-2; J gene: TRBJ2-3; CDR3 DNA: TGTGCCAGCAGCTTACTGCTAGCCGTCACAGATACGCAGTATTTT; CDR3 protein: CASSLLLAVTDTQYF
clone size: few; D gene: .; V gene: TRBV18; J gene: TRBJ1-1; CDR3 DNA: TGTGCCAGCTCACCACCGGGGTTAGGGGAAGTCACTGAAGCTTTCTTT; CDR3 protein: CASSPPGLGEVTEAFF
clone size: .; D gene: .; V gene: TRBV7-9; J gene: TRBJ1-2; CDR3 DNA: TGTGCCAGCAGCACGCAGGGAGCCCATGGCTACACCTTC; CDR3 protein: CASSTQGAHGYTF
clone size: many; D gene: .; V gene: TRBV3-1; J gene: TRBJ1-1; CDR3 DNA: TGTGCCAGCAGCCAAGTGCAGGCCGAAGCTTTCTTT; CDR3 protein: CASSQVQAEAFF